Presented here are 30 T cell receptor beta chains from one specimen sequenced in a study of beta chain features in type 1 diabetes. Antigens for these TCRs are unknown. All of the isolated RNA was reverse transcribed, so expressed TCRB transcripts were sequenced. TCRdb keeps only in-frame clones here, not all; method: immunoSEQ multiplex PCR. The sample yields 310,000 or so clones, over 7% seen once. Study-wide results and limits: When Type 1 diabetes patients were examined, their TCRB CDR3s proved moderately but significantly shorter in all four CD4+ subsets.

Sequencing was performed on central memory CD4+ T cells from blood. The receptors originated from a man between 25 and 39 years old with type 1 diabetes.

This clone came up once. The chain couples TRBV7-9 to TRBJ2-7, with TRBD1 as a possible D gene (6 bases). CDR3 size: 13 residues. CDR1 and CDR2 from the germline V gene are SEHNR and FQNEAQ (reference sequence). Trimming stripped 3 bases from V and 8 bases from J, with 14 bases between. CDR3 amino acids: CASSFPGRDKQYF. The CDR3 nucleotides are TGTGCCAGCAGCTTCCCTGGACGGGACAAGCAGTACTTC. The complete variable domain, with remaining parts taken from reference TRBV7-9 and TRBJ2-7, reads DTGVSQNPRHKITKRGQNVTFRCDPISEHNRLYWYRQTLGQGPEFLTYFQNEAQLEKSRLLSDRFSAERPKGSFSTLEIQRTEQGDSAMYLCASSFPGRDKQYFGPGTRLTVT.

This chain connects TRBV7-8 to TRBJ2-1; 7 bases line up with TRBD2. The CDR3 covers 16 residues. The V segment lost 1 base and the J segment 0 bases; nucleotides outside the gene matches: 3. Germline V gives CDR1 SGHVS, CDR2 FQNEAQ. The CDR3 nucleotides read TGTGCCAGCAGCTTAGTCGGGGGGACCTCCTACAATGAGCAGTTCTTC. Translating it yields CASSLVGGTSYNEQFF.

The chain joins TRBV7-2 to TRBJ2-1; D gene ambiguous. Trimming shortened V by 5 bases and J by 7 bases, and 9 bases separated the two germline ends. Per the germline V gene, CDR1 is SGHTA and CDR2 is FQGNSA. The CDR3 loop spans 12 amino acids. CDR3 coding DNA: TGTGCCAGCAGCCTTAGGTGGAATGAGCAGTTCTTC. This sequence encodes CASSLRWNEQFF.

The chain joins TRBV28 to TRBJ2-7; no reliable D call. Trimming stripped 5 bases from V and 3 bases from J, with 8 bases between. The CDR3 covers 12 residues. CDR1 MDHEN and CDR2 SYDVKM come from the germline V gene. In nucleotides, the CDR3 is TGTGCCAGCAGTCCGCTAGACTACGAGCAGTACTTC. Translating it yields CASSPLDYEQYF.

This clone occurred a few times. The chain uses TRBV4-3 and TRBJ2-2; possibly TRBD2 for D (5 bases). V dropped 1 base and J dropped 1 base, with 16 bases sitting between them. CDR1 is LGHNA, CDR2 YSLEER, per germline. The CDR3 consists of 18 residues. This CDR3 reads CASSQVISANRNTGELFF. CDR3 DNA: TGCGCCAGCAGCCAAGTCATTAGCGCGAACCGGAACACCGGGGAGCTGTTTTTT.

This clone was counted at least ten times. The chain couples TRBV10-3 to TRBJ1-2, with D possibly TRBD1 on 6 matching bases. CDR3 size: 14 residues. V lost 3 bases to trimming and J lost 0 bases, with 8 bases between them. CDR1 and CDR2 from the germline V gene are ENHRY and SYGVKD. The CDR3 region has the DNA TGTGCCATCAGTGAACAGGGCTCTAACTATGGCTACACCTTC. Its protein is CAISEQGSNYGYTF.

This clone was counted ten times or more. The rearrangement uses TRBV2 and TRBJ2-2; no definite D call. Trimming cost V 0 bases and J 5 bases, with 10 bases left between them. Germline CDR1 reads SNHLY; CDR2 reads FYNNEI. This CDR3 has 15 amino acids. The CDR3 reads CASSEARMETGELFF. CDR3 nucleotides: TGTGCCAGCAGTGAAGCGCGCATGGAGACCGGGGAGCTGTTTTTT.

A few counts support this clone. This chain links TRBV23-1 with TRBJ1-5; the D is unclear. TRBV23-1 is sorted into the ORF group, with uncertain function. There are 14 residues in the CDR3. V lost 9 bases, J lost 1 base, and 13 bases lay in between. The CDR3 loop reads CARLGEKSNQPQHF. The DNA for the CDR3 is TGCGCCAGACTGGGCGAGAAGAGCAATCAGCCCCAGCATTTT.

In its sample, this clone was seen a few times. The chain carries TRBV5-1 and TRBJ1-1, with 7 bases that match TRBD1. This CDR3 has 15 residues. Germline V gene lookup returns CDR1 SGHRS and CDR2 YFSETQ. With V trimmed by 0 bases and J by 5 bases, 7 bases remained unmatched. CDR3: CASSLAQGEGTEAFF. In DNA form, the CDR3 reads TGCGCCAGCAGCTTGGCCCAGGGGGAGGGAACTGAAGCTTTCTTT.

The rearrangement joins TRBV9 to TRBJ2-7; 9 nucleotides line up with TRBD1. Germline-derived CDR1 and CDR2 are SGDLS and YYNGEE. V lost 4 bases, J lost 7 bases, and 6 bases stayed unmatched. The CDR3 consists of 13 residues. The CDR3 nucleotides read TGTGCCAGCAGCTCCGGGACAGGGAATGAGCAGTACTTC. Translating gives CASSSGTGNEQYF.

This clone was recorded a few times. The chain couples TRBV7-9 to TRBJ2-7; 11 nucleotides line up with TRBD1. The CDR3 contains 14 residues. CDR1 SEHNR and CDR2 FQNEAQ come from the germline V gene (reference sequence). The trim removed 6 bases at V and 3 bases at J, leaving 4 bases unmatched. CDR3 region: CASRRTGGDYEQYF. The CDR3 nucleotides read TGTGCCAGCAGGAGGACAGGGGGCGACTACGAGCAGTACTTC. The entire variable domain, with the rest obtained from reference TRBV7-9 and TRBJ2-7, is as follows: DTGVSQNPRHKITKRGQNVTFRCDPISEHNRLYWYRQTLGQGPEFLTYFQNEAQLEKSRLLSDRFSAERPKGSFSTLEIQRTEQGDSAMYLCASRRTGGDYEQYFGPGTRLTVT.

This clone came up a few times. The rearrangement links TRBV2 to TRBJ1-2; perhaps TRBD1 as D (5 bases). The CDR3 loop spans 13 amino acids. Germline loops: CDR1 SNHLY, CDR2 FYNNEI. Trimming took off 9 bases at V and 4 bases at J, with 15 bases between the two ends. The CDR3 DNA sequence: TGTGCCAGTAGGGGAAGTGAACTCTATGGCTACACCTTC. It codes for CASRGSELYGYTF.

The chain recombines TRBV18 with TRBJ1-1, with 9 bases fitting TRBD1. Unmatched junction bases numbered 2, after V lost 5 bases and J lost 1 base. The germline CDR1 and CDR2 sequences are KGHSH and LQKENI. This CDR3 has 14 amino acids. The CDR3 sequence: CASSSTGGNTEAFF. In DNA, the CDR3 is TGTGCCAGCTCATCGACAGGGGGGAACACTGAAGCTTTCTTT.

This clone was picked up one time. Written as DNA, the CDR3 is TGTGCCAGTAGTGCGGCCCCGACAGGGAGGAATTCACCCCTCCACTTT. Translated, it gives CASSAAPTGRNSPLHF. The chain is built from TRBV19 and TRBJ1-6; 7 nucleotides match TRBD1. Trimming took 5 bases from V and 7 from J; bases not matched to a gene: 11. From germline, CDR1 is LNHDA and CDR2 SQIVND (reference sequence). The CDR3 consists of 16 residues.

This clone was found a few times. The gene calls are TRBV5-6 and TRBJ2-7, with TRBD1 matching 7 bases. Unmatched junction bases numbered 7, after V lost 1 base and J lost 9 bases. Germline V gene lookup returns CDR1 SGHDT and CDR2 YYEEEE. The CDR3 is made up of 13 amino acids. CDR3 loop: CASSLPQGNRQYF. The CDR3 nucleotides read TGTGCCAGCAGCTTGCCACAGGGGAATAGGCAGTACTTC.

The V call is TRBV28, the J call TRBJ1-1; TRBD1 might be the D (6 bases). CDR1 and CDR2 (germline): MDHEN, SYDVKM. The CDR3 has 17 amino acids. Trimming stripped 7 bases from V and 0 bases from J, with 21 bases between. CDR3 region: CASTSADLQGMNTEAFF. CDR3 in DNA: TGTGCCAGCACCTCCGCTGACTTACAGGGCATGAACACTGAAGCTTTCTTT.

As for this clone: One end of the junction varies from germline; a read error may be responsible. V gene TRBV6-1 combines with J gene TRBJ2-5; a possible D gene is TRBD2 (5 bases). Germline CDR1 is MNHNS and CDR2 is SASEGT. CDR3 length: 15 amino acids. CDR3 DNA: TGTGCCAGCACGAGCCGGGGTCGAAACCAGGAGACCCAGTACTTC. Translated, it gives CASTSRGRNQETQYF.

The chain employs TRBV29-1 and TRBJ1-2, with a tentative D call TRBD1 (5 bases). V lost 3 bases and J 6 bases, leaving 14 bases between the germline ends. Germline V CDR1 and CDR2: SQVTM, ANQGSEA. The CDR3 has 13 amino acids. The CDR3 nucleotides are TGCAGCGTTGATCAGGCAGGGTCCCATGGCTACACCTTC. Its translation is CSVDQAGSHGYTF.

Only a few counts were recorded for this clone. This CDR3 is also generated by other DNA sequences in the sample. The chain has TRBV5-1 and TRBJ2-5, with D unresolved. There are 11 residues in the CDR3. Germline lookup yields CDR1 SGHRS and CDR2 YFSETQ. The V and J ends lost 0 bases and 5 bases respectively, with 2 bases between them. The CDR3 coding sequence is TGCGCCAGCAGCTTGGACGAGACCCAGTACTTC. Amino acids: CASSLDETQYF.

In its sample, this clone was seen a few times. A read error is possible here, since a much larger clone lies one base away. This CDR3 is also generated by other DNA sequences in the sample. CDR3 coding DNA: TGTGCCAGCAGTTTTACAGGGGACACTGAAGCTTTCTTT. This encodes CASSFTGDTEAFF. The rearrangement joins TRBV27 to TRBJ1-1, with 7 bases fitting TRBD1. V gave up 3 bases and J gave up 3 bases; unmatched junction bases: 1. The length of the CDR3 is 13 residues. CDR1 is MNHEY, CDR2 SMNVEV, per germline (reference sequence).

This clone appeared a few times. V and J are TRBV9 and TRBJ1-2, with D perhaps TRBD1 (5 bases). This CDR3 is 15 amino acids long. Germline V gene lookup returns CDR1 SGDLS and CDR2 YYNGEE. V shed 0 bases and J shed 6 bases, with 15 bases lying between them. The CDR3: CASSVAGTLENGYTF. The CDR3 nucleotides read TGTGCCAGCAGCGTAGCAGGGACTCTCGAAAATGGCTACACCTTC.

This clone was detected only a few times. The chain couples TRBV7-2 to TRBJ2-5; 11 positions match TRBD1. Germline V CDR1 and CDR2: SGHTA, FQGNSA. The CDR3 sequence is 16 residues long. V lost 5 bases and J lost 5; bases outside the gene matches: 10. The CDR3 here is CASSRRDRGESETQYF. The CDR3 DNA reads as TGTGCCAGCAGCCGACGGGACAGGGGGGAATCGGAGACCCAGTACTTC.

This chain connects TRBV4-1 to TRBJ1-3, with D unclear. CDR3 length: 14 amino acids. V was cut by 0 bases and J by 4 bases, with 7 bases left in between. The germline V gene has CDR1 MGHRA and CDR2 YSYEKL. The CDR3 sequence: CASSQDLAGNTIYF. The CDR3 nucleotides read TGCGCCAGCAGCCAAGATCTAGCGGGAAACACCATATATTTT.

The chain has TRBV29-1 and TRBJ2-7; D may correspond to TRBD1 or TRBD2 (6 bases each). Deletions cut 2 bases from V and 5 bases from J, with 16 bases between. The CDR3 contains 14 residues. Germline V gene data show CDR1 as SQVTM and CDR2 as ANQGSEA. This chain's CDR3 is CSVERGDTGNEQYF. CDR3 coding DNA: TGCAGCGTTGAACGCGGGGATACAGGGAACGAGCAGTACTTC.

This clone was observed a handful of times. This chain connects TRBV7-9 to TRBJ2-4, with D unresolved. Germline V gives CDR1 SEHNR, CDR2 FQNEAQ (reference sequence). The V and J ends lost 3 bases and 0 bases respectively, with 18 bases between them. The CDR3 is 18 amino acids. Written as DNA, the CDR3 is TGTGCCAGCAGCTTTTCCCCTCCGGAGATCCTAGCCAAAAACATTCAGTACTTC. It specifies CASSFSPPEILAKNIQYF.

There are a few counts of this clone. The chain couples TRBV2 to TRBJ2-5; maybe TRBD2 (6 bases). The CDR3 runs 13 residues. V dropped 4 bases and J dropped 3 bases, with 9 bases sitting between them. Germline values: CDR1 SNHLY, CDR2 FYNNEI. CDR3 DNA: TGTGCCAGCAGTGGGGGGGTCGAAGAGACCCAGTACTTC. This encodes CASSGGVEETQYF.

The V and J genes are TRBV7-2 and TRBJ1-3; D is possibly TRBD1 (5 bases). V shed 5 bases and J shed 4 bases, with 12 bases lying between them. The length of the CDR3 is 14 residues. Germline CDR1 is SGHTA and CDR2 is FQGNSA. CDR3 region: CASSARQRGNTIYF. CDR3 in DNA: TGTGCCAGCAGCGCTAGACAGAGAGGAAACACCATATATTTT.

The chain combines TRBV7-2 with TRBJ1-2; 10 bases match TRBD1. This CDR3 region has 13 residues. With 5 bases clipped from V and 6 bases from J, the junction kept 3 bases outside the gene matches. The V gene's germline CDR1 is SGHTA and CDR2 FQGNSA. CDR3: CASSIGQGDGYTF. CDR3 coding DNA: TGTGCCAGCAGCATAGGACAGGGGGATGGCTACACCTTC.

The table lists this clone with a few counts. This CDR3 reads CASSLYVSGEKLFF. The CDR3 region has the DNA TGTGCCAGCAGCTTATATGTTTCGGGGGAAAAACTGTTTTTT. The chain carries TRBV11-2 and TRBJ1-4, with D hard to call. The germline gives CDR1 SGHAT, CDR2 FQNNGV. The CDR3 contains 14 residues. The germline V and J ends were trimmed by 2 bases and 8 bases, with 12 bases remaining between them.

The chain couples TRBV13 to TRBJ2-5; a possible D gene is TRBD2 (5 bases). V was trimmed by 5 bases and J by 0 bases, leaving 7 bases between them. The CDR3 loop spans 13 amino acids. The germline V gene has CDR1 PRHDT and CDR2 FYEKMQ (reference sequence). The CDR3: CASSTGNQETQYF. The CDR3 coding sequence is TGTGCCAGCAGCACCGGGAACCAAGAGACCCAGTACTTC.